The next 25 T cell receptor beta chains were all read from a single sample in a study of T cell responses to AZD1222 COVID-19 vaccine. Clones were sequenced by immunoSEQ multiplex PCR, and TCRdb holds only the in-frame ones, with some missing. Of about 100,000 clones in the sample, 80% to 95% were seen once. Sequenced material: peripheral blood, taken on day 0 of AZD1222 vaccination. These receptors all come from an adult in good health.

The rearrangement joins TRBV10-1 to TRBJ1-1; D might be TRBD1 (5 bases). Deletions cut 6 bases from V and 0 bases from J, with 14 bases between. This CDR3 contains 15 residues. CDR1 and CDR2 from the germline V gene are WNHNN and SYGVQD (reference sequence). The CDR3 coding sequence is TGCGCCAGCAGCCCCGGGGCAGGGCTGAACACTGAAGCTTTCTTT. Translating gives CASSPGAGLNTEAFF.

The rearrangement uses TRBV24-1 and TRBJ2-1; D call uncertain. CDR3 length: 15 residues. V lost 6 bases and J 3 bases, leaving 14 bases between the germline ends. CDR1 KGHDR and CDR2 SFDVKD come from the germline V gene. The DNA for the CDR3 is TGTGCCACCAGTCCCCGGGCTGAATTCTACAATGAGCAGTTCTTC. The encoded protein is CATSPRAEFYNEQFF.

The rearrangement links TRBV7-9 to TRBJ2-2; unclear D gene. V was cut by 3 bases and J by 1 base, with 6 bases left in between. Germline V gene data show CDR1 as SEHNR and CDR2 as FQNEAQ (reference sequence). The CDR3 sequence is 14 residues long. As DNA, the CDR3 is TGTGCCAGCAGCTTCAAGCGGAACACCGGGGAGCTGTTTTTT. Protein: CASSFKRNTGELFF.

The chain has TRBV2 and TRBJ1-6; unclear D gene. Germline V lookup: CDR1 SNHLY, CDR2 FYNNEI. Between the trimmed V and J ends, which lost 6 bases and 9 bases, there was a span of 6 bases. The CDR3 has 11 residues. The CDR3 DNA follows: TGTGCCAGCAGAGGTAGTTCACCCCTCCACTTT. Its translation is CASRGSSPLHF.

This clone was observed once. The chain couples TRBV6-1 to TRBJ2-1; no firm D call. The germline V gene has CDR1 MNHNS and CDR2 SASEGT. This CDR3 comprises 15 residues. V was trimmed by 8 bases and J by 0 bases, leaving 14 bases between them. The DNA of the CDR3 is TGTGCCAGCGTATTGGACGGTAGCTCCTACAATGAGCAGTTCTTC. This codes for CASVLDGSSYNEQFF.

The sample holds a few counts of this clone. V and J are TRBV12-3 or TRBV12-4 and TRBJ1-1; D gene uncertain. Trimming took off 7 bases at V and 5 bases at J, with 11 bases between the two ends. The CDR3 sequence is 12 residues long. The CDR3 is CASTLHPTEAFF. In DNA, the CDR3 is TGTGCCAGCACCCTTCATCCGACTGAAGCTTTCTTT.

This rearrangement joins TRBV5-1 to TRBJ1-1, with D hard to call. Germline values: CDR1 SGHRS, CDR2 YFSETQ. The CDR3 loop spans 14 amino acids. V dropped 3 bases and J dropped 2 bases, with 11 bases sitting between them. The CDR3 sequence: CASSSSTVNTEAFF. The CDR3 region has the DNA TGCGCCAGCAGCTCGAGCACAGTCAACACTGAAGCTTTCTTT.

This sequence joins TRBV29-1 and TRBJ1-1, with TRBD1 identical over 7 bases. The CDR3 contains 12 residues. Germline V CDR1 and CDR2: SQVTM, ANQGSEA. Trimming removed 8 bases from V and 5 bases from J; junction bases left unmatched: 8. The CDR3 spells CSSRDRATEAFF. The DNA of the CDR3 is TGCAGCTCCCGAGACAGGGCGACTGAAGCTTTCTTT. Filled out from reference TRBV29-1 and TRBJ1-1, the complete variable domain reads SAVISQKPSRDICQRGTSLTIQCQVDSQVTMMFWYRQQPGQSLTLIATANQGSEATYESGFVIDKFPISRPNLTFSTLTVSNMSPEDSSIYLCSSRDRATEAFFGQGTRLTVV.

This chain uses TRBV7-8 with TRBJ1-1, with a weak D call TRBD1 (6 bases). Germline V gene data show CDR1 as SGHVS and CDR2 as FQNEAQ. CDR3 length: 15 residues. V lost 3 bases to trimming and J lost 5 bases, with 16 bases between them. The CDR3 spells CASSFQGRFWTEAFF. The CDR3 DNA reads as TGTGCCAGCAGCTTCCAGGGGCGCTTCTGGACTGAAGCTTTCTTT.

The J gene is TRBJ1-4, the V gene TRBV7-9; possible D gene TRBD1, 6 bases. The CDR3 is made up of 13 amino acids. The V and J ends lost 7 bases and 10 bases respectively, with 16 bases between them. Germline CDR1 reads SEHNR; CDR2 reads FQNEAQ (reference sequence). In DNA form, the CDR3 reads TGTGCCAGCACTTCGAGGGGGGATGGAAAACTGTTTTTT. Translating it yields CASTSRGDGKLFF. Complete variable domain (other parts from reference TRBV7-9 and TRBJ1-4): DTGVSQNPRHKITKRGQNVTFRCDPISEHNRLYWYRQTLGQGPEFLTYFQNEAQLEKSRLLSDRFSAERPKGSFSTLEIQRTEQGDSAMYLCASTSRGDGKLFFGSGTQLSVL.

Here the CDR3 reads CASSLFRVQNSPLHF. The DNA of the CDR3 is TGTGCCAGCAGCTTATTCAGGGTACAGAATTCACCCCTCCACTTT. V is TRBV7-9 and J is TRBJ1-6; TRBD1 might be the D (5 bases). Germline CDR1 and CDR2: SEHNR and FQNEAQ (reference sequence). V was clipped by 2 bases and J by 7 bases, with 12 bases between them. The CDR3 runs to 15 residues.

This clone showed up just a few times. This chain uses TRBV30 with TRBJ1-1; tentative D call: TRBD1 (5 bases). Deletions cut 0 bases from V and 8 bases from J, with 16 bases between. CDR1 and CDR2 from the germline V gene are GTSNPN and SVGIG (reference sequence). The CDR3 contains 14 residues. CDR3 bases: TGTGCCTGGAGTGTCCAGGGATTAGGGACCGAAGCTTTCTTT. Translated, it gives CAWSVQGLGTEAFF.

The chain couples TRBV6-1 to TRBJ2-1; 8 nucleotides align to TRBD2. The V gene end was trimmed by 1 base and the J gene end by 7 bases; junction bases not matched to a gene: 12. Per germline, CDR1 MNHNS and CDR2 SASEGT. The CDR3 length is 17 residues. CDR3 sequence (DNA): TGTGCCAGCAGTGAAGGGGGCTGGCGGGAGGAAGTTAATGAGCAGTTCTTC. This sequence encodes CASSEGGWREEVNEQFF.

As DNA, the CDR3 is TGTGCCAGCAGTTTCAACAGGGGTAACAATCAGCCCCAGCATTTT. This codes for CASSFNRGNNQPQHF. This rearrangement joins TRBV28 to TRBJ1-5; 7 nucleotides align to TRBD1. The germline V gene has CDR1 MDHEN and CDR2 SYDVKM. The CDR3 covers 15 residues. The J segment lost 3 bases and the V segment lost 3 bases, leaving 5 bases of the junction unmatched.

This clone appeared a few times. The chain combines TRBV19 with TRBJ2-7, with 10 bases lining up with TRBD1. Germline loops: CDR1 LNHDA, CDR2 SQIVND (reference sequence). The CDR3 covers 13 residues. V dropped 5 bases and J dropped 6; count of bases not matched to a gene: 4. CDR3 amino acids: CASSRTGGSEQYF. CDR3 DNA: TGTGCCAGTAGTCGGACAGGGGGAAGCGAGCAGTACTTC.

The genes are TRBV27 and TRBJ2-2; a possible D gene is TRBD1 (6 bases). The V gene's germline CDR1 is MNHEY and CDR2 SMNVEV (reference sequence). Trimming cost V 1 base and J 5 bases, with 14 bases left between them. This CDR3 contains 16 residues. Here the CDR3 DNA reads TGTGCCAGCAGTTTATTCGCAGGGGCAGGGACCGGGGAGCTGTTTTTT. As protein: CASSLFAGAGTGELFF.

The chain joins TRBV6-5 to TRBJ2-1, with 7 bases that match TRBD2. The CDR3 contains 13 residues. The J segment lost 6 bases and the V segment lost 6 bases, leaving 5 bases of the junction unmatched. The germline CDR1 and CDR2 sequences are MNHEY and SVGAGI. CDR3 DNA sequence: TGTGCCAGCAGCCGGGGACTATTCAATGAGCAGTTCTTC. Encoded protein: CASSRGLFNEQFF.

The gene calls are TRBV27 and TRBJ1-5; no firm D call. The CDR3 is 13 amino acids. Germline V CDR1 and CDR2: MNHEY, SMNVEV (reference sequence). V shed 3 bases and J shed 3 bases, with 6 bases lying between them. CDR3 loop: CASSFNSNQPQHF. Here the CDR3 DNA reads TGTGCCAGCAGTTTTAACTCCAATCAGCCCCAGCATTTT.

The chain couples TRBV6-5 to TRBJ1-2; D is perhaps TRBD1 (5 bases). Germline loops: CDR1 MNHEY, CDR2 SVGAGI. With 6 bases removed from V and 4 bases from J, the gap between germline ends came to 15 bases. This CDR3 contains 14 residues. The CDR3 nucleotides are TGTGCCAGCAGCTATCTCCGGGGGGGCTATGGCTACACCTTC. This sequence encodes CASSYLRGGYGYTF.

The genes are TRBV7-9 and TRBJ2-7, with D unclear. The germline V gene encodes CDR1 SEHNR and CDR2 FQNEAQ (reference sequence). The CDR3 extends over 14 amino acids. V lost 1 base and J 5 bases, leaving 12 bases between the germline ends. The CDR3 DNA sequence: TGTGCCAGCAGCTTAGGACGGGTAACCGACGAGCAGTACTTC. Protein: CASSLGRVTDEQYF.

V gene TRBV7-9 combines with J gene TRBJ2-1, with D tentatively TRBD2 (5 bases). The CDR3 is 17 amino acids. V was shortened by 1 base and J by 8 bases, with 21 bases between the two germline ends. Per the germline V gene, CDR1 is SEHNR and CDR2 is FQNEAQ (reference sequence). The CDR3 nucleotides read TGTGCCAGCAGCTTAGGTCTAGCAAACCCAGCGTATGATGAGCAGTTCTTC. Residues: CASSLGLANPAYDEQFF.

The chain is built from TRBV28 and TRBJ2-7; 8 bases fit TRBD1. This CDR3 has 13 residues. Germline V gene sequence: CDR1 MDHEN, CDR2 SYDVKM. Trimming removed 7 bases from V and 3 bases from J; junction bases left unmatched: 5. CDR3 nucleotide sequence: TGTGCCAGCACCTCGACAGGGGTCTACGAGCAGTACTTC. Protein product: CASTSTGVYEQYF.

The CDR3 DNA is TGTGCCAGCAGCTTAGCGGCCGGCGGGGTCGACACTGAAGCTTTCTTT. Translated, it gives CASSLAAGGVDTEAFF. The genes are TRBV7-2 and TRBJ1-1; D is uncertain. Between the trimmed V and J ends, which lost 0 bases and 3 bases, there was a span of 14 bases. Germline CDR1 SGHTA, CDR2 FQGNSA. This CDR3 is 16 amino acids long.

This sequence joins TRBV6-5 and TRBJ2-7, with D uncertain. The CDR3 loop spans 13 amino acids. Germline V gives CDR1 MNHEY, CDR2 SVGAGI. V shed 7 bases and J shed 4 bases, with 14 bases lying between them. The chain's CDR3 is CASTKPGDYEQYF. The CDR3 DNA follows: TGTGCCAGCACTAAGCCAGGAGATTACGAGCAGTACTTC.

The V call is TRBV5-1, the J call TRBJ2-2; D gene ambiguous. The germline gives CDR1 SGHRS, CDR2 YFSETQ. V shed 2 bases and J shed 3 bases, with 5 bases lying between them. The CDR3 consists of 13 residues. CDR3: CASSFLYTGELFF. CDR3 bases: TGCGCCAGCAGCTTCCTATACACCGGGGAGCTGTTTTTT.